This T cell receptor (beta chain) derives from a study of blood T cell repertoires in COVID-19. V was pared by 2 bases and J by 10 bases, with 8 bases of the junction left unmatched. The CDR3 loop spans 15 amino acids. Germline CDR1 and CDR2: MDHEN and SYDVKM. Clones were sequenced by immunoSEQ multiplex PCR, and TCRdb holds only the in-frame ones, with some missing. In the table there are 200,000 to 250,000 clones, roughly 87% of which are singletons. This clonotype originated in a woman in her twenties or thirties with acute COVID-19. The V call is TRBV28, the J call TRBJ1-6; 7 bases map to TRBD1. What was sequenced was PBMCs or T cells enriched from blood (not recorded which). The CDR3 DNA follows: TGTGCCAGCAGTTTAGAGGACAGGCAGCGGTCACCCCTCCACTTT. Translating it yields CASSLEDRQRSPLHF.